This entry is about one TCR beta chain. Its specificity is not known. Profiling that covered TCR beta VDJ and CDR3 relied on genomic DNA as its template. TCRdb analysed the reads with MiXCR anew, one entry per CDR3 protein. The sample includes 170,000 or so distinct CDR3 sequences, about three fifths of them seen just once. By flow cytometry, patients selected for sequencing had shown an expansion of CD8+CD57+ cells. Every patient presented with severe acquired aplastic anemia. Untreated patients provided the blood samples, with no therapy given before sampling. The CDR3 has 14 residues. The germline gives CDR1 SGHTA, CDR2 FQGNSA. J lost 3 bases, V lost 8 bases, and 6 bases had no gene match. The data are from a study of CD8+CD57+ T cells in acquired aplastic anemia. Overall study: Across the sorted CD4+ and CD8+ cells, DNA amounts averaged 3.2 ug. Study results and limitations: Patients did not significantly differ from controls in CD8+ Simpson's diversity.

The sample was sorted CD4+, CD8+, or CD8+CD57+ T cells (not recorded which) from PBMCs. The gene calls are TRBV7-2 and TRBJ2-5; TRBD2 aligns across 10 bases. The receptor was isolated from a human donor with aplastic anemia. DNA of the CDR3: TGTGCCAGCTCGGAACTAGCGGGGAAAGAGACCCAGTACTTC. It specifies CASSELAGKETQYF.